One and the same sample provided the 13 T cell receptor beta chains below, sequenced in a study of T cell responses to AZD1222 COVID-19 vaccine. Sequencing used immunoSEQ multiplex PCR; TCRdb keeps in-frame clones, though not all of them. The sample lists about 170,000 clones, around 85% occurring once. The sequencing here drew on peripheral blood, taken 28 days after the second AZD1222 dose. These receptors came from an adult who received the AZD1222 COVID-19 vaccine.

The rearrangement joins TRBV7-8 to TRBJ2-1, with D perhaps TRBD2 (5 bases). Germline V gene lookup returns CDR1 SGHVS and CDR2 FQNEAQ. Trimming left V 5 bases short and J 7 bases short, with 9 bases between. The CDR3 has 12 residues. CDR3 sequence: CASSRSGNEQFF. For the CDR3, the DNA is TGTGCCAGCAGCCGAAGCGGTAATGAGCAGTTCTTC.

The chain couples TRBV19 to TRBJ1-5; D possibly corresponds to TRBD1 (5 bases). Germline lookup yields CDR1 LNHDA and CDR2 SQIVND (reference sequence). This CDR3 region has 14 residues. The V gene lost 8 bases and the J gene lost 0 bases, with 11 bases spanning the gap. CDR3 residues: CASSGDYSNQPQHF. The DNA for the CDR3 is TGTGCCAGTTCGGGGGATTATAGCAATCAGCCCCAGCATTTT. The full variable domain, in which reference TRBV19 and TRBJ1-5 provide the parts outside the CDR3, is DGGITQSPKYLFRKEGQNVTLSCEQNLNHDAMYWYRQDPGQGLRLIYYSQIVNDFQKGDIAEGYSVSREKKESFPLTVTSAQKNPTAFYLCASSGDYSNQPQHFGDGTRLSIL.

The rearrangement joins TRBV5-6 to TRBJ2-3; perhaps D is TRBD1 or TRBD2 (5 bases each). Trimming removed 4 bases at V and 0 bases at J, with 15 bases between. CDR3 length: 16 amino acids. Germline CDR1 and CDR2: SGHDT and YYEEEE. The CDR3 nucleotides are TGTGCCAGCAGCCAAAGAAGGGGAGCCAGCACAGATACGCAGTATTTT. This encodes CASSQRRGASTDTQYF.

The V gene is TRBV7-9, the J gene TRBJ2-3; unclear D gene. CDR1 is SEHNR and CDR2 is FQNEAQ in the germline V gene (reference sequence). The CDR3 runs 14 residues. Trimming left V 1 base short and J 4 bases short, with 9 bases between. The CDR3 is CASSLVTFPDTQYF. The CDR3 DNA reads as TGTGCCAGCAGCTTAGTTACTTTTCCAGATACGCAGTATTTT.

Here the CDR3 reads CASSRGQGNTEAFF. The CDR3 DNA reads TGTGCCAGCAGCCGGGGACAGGGGAACACTGAAGCTTTCTTT. J is TRBJ1-1 and V is TRBV3-1 (or the pseudogene TRBV3-2), with 9 nucleotides matching TRBD1. Per the germline V gene, CDR1 is LGHDT and CDR2 is YNNKEL (reference sequence). CDR3 length: 14 residues. V trimming: 4 bases; J trimming: 1 base; junction bases outside the gene matches: 1.

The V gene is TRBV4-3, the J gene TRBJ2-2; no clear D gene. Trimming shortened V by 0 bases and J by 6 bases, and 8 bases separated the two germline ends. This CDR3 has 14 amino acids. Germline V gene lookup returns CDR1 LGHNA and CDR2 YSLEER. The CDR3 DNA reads TGCGCCAGCAGCCAAGATTGGGTTTCCGGGGAGCTGTTTTTT. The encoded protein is CASSQDWVSGELFF.

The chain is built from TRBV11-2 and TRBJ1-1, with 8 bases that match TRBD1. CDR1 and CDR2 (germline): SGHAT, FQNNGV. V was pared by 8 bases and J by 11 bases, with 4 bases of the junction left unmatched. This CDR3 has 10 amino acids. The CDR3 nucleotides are TGTGCCAGCGGCCACAGGGGGGCTTTCTTT. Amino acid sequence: CASGHRGAFF. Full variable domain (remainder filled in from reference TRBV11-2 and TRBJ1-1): EAGVAQSPRYKIIEKRQSVAFWCNPISGHATLYWYQQILGQGPKLLIQFQNNGVVDDSQLPKDRFSAERLKGVDSTLKIQPAKLEDSAVYLCASGHRGAFFGQGTRLTVV.

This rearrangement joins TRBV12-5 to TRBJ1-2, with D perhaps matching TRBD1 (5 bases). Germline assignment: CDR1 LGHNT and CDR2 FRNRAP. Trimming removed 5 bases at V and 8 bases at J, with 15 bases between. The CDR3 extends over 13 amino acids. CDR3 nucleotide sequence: TGTGCTAGTGGTCCGACCCAGGGTGGAGGCTACACCTTC. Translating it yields CASGPTQGGGYTF.

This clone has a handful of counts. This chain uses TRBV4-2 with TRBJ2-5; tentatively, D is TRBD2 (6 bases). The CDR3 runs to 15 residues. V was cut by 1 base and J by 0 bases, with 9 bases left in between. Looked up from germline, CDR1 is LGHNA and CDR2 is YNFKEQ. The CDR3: CASSQGPGDQETQYF. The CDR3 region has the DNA TGTGCCAGCAGCCAAGGACCGGGGGACCAAGAGACCCAGTACTTC.

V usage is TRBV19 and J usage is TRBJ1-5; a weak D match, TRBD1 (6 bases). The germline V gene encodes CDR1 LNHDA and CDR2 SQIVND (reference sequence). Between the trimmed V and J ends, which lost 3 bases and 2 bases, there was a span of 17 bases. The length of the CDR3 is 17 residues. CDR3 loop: CASSIGPGQPGNQPQHF. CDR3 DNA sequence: TGTGCCAGTAGTATTGGGCCTGGACAGCCGGGCAATCAGCCCCAGCATTTT.

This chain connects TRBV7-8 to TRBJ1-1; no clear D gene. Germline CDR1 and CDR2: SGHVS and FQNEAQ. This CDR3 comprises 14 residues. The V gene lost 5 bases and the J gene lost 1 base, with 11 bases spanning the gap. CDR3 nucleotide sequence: TGTGCCAGCAGCCTCCGGGTCCGGAACACTGAAGCTTTCTTT. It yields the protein CASSLRVRNTEAFF.

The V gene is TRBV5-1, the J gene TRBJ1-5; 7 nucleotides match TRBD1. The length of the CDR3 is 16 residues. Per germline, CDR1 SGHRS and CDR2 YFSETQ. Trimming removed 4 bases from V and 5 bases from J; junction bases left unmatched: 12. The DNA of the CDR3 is TGCGCCAGCAGCAGCCAGCGTAGGGGGCAGGATCAGCCCCAGCATTTT. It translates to CASSSQRRGQDQPQHF.

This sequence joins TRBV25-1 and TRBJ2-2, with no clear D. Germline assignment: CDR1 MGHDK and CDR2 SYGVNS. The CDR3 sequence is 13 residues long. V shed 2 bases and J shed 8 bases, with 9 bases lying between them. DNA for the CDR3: TGTGCCAGCAGTGAAACGGCTGCGGGGGAGCTGTTTTTT. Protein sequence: CASSETAAGELFF.